This entry concerns a single T cell receptor beta chain. Its cognate antigen is unknown. The data stem from a study of shared clonotypes between healthy human individuals. Across the study: CD4 naive and CD4 memory each took three plates per donor, while CD8 naive took two and CD8 memory one.

Generated by immunoSEQ multiplex PCR, the TCRdb table keeps only in-frame clones and is missing some. The profile shows about 1.5 million clones, nearly 99% of them singletons. CDR3 length: 14 amino acids. Germline V CDR1 and CDR2: ENHRY, SYGVKD. Deletions cut 2 bases from V and 1 base from J, with 8 bases between. Findings of the study overall: The study found lower generation probabilities in non-shared clonotypes than in those shared by all four donors.

J is TRBJ1-1 and V is TRBV10-3; D gene ambiguous. The source is a young man in good health. Source material: naive CD4+ T cells sorted from blood. Specified subset: CD45RA+ positively selected. CDR3 nucleotide sequence: TGTGCCATCAGTGAGCAGGCCCAGAACACTGAAGCTTTCTTT. Its protein product is CAISEQAQNTEAFF.